One sample yielded the 30 T cell receptor beta chains listed below, sequenced in a study of identical twins (dated by TCRdb to the mid-2010s). The library relied on 5' RACE. These reads were obtained on an Illumina HiSeq 2000. The raw public data were reprocessed by TCRdb itself: fastp quality trimming at Q25, MiXCR clonotype calling, in-frame beta chains only. Duplicate CDR3 protein sequences are folded into a single record with the most common DNA and genes. The sample table holds 570,000 or so distinct CDR3 sequences, of which 9.6% were seen once. The ten biggest clones cover 2.5% to 3.5% of the sample. These same records also appear under a second study, on yellow fever vaccine responses in identical twins.

Sequencing input: PBMCs. Receptors originate from a woman aged 18 to 35 in good health.

The genes are TRBV28 and TRBJ2-5; D not certain. The germline gives CDR1 MDHEN, CDR2 SYDVKM. The V gene lost 5 bases and the J gene lost 5 bases, with 21 bases spanning the gap. The CDR3 is made up of 16 amino acids. The CDR3 loop is CASSPLETRVGETQYF. The CDR3 nucleotides are TGTGCCAGCAGTCCCTTAGAGACTCGGGTCGGGGAGACCCAGTACTTC.

This clonotype was seen at least ten times. The gene calls are TRBV11-2 and TRBJ1-1, with D unclear. Germline V CDR1 and CDR2: SGHAT, FQNNGV. V was trimmed by 5 bases and J by 0 bases, leaving 16 bases between them. The CDR3 length is 16 residues. The CDR3 DNA follows: TGTGCCAGCAGCCTATTCTCACCTGGAGTGAACACTGAAGCTTTCTTT. Translation gives CASSLFSPGVNTEAFF. The full variable domain, in which reference TRBV11-2 and TRBJ1-1 provide the parts outside the CDR3, is EAGVAQSPRYKIIEKRQSVAFWCNPISGHATLYWYQQILGQGPKLLIQFQNNGVVDDSQLPKDRFSAERLKGVDSTLKIQPAKLEDSAVYLCASSLFSPGVNTEAFFGQGTRLTVV.

This clonotype was seen only a few times. The J gene is TRBJ2-1, the V gene TRBV6-2 or TRBV6-3, with 12 bases lining up with TRBD1. Germline V gene lookup returns CDR1 MNHEY and CDR2 SVGEGT. Losses at the gene ends were 2 bases for V and 9 bases for J; bases not matched to a gene: 14. The CDR3 totals 18 residues. DNA of the CDR3: TGTGCCAGCAGTTACACAAAAGGGACAGGGGGCCTGTCATTTGAGCAGTTCTTC. This translates into CASSYTKGTGGLSFEQFF.

This clonotype was seen a handful of times. The chain couples TRBV20-1 to TRBJ2-7, with D possibly being TRBD1 (5 bases). Between the trimmed V and J ends, which lost 1 base and 2 bases, there was a span of 21 bases. This CDR3 region has 17 residues. The V gene's germline CDR1 is DFQATT and CDR2 SNEGSKA (reference sequence). The CDR3 region is CSARAPNRQGYTYEQYF. CDR3 nucleotides: TGCAGTGCTAGAGCCCCCAACAGGCAGGGATATACCTACGAGCAGTACTTC.

The chain links TRBV7-2 to TRBJ2-1; 9 bases map to TRBD2. This CDR3 spans 16 amino acids. V trimming: 2 bases; J trimming: 2 bases; junction bases outside the gene matches: 4. CDR1 is SGHTA, CDR2 FQGNSA, per germline. The CDR3 region is CASSLIAGVTYNEQFF. The DNA of the CDR3 is TGTGCCAGCAGCTTAATAGCGGGGGTAACCTACAATGAGCAGTTCTTC.

This clonotype has only a few counts. The V and J genes are TRBV7-9 and TRBJ2-3; 8 nucleotides line up with TRBD2. CDR3 length: 13 amino acids. Germline-derived CDR1 and CDR2 are SEHNR and FQNEAQ (reference sequence). The trim removed 6 bases at V and 7 bases at J, leaving 6 bases unmatched. CDR3 sequence: CASRSPGGNTQYF. The CDR3 nucleotides are TGTGCCAGCAGGTCGCCGGGGGGGAATACGCAGTATTTT.

This clonotype was seen many times. The J gene is TRBJ2-1, the V gene TRBV9; 9 nucleotides line up with TRBD1. J gave up 4 bases and V 7 bases, and 9 bases lay outside the gene matches. CDR1 SGDLS and CDR2 YYNGEE come from the germline V gene. The CDR3 totals 15 residues. CDR3 sequence: CASGQGQGAYNEQFF. The CDR3 bases are TGTGCCAGCGGGCAGGGACAGGGAGCATACAATGAGCAGTTCTTC.

This clonotype was counted once. This may stem from a read error, because a much larger clone lies one nucleotide away. This chain uses TRBV6-1 with TRBJ2-3, with D possibly called TRBD1 or TRBD2 (5 bases each). The CDR3 length is 16 residues. The germline gives CDR1 MNHNS, CDR2 SASEGT. V lost 4 bases, J lost 4 bases, and 18 bases lay in between. CDR3 in DNA: TGTGCCAGCAGTGGGTTCGAGCGGTTGGGGCCAGATACGCAGTATTTT. Its translation: CASSGFERLGPDTQYF.

This clonotype was found a few times. The chain couples TRBV6-1 to TRBJ1-2; D is perhaps TRBD1 (6 bases). V was cut by 6 bases and J by 8 bases, with 22 bases left in between. The CDR3 sequence is 15 residues long. Looked up from germline, CDR1 is MNHNS and CDR2 is SASEGT. CDR3 coding DNA: TGTGCCAGCAGCCCCTTCCAGGCGGGGGCGAGGGGCTACACCTTC. It codes for CASSPFQAGARGYTF.

CDR3 nucleotides: TGTGCCAGCAGCCAAGTGGCGGGGGGGCCCCACAATGAGCAGTTCTTC. Encoded protein: CASSQVAGGPHNEQFF. The V call is TRBV3-1, the J call TRBJ2-1; 9 bases are shared with TRBD2. This CDR3 contains 16 residues. CDR1 and CDR2 from the germline V gene are LGHDT and YNNKEL (reference sequence). V gave up 1 base and J gave up 5 bases; unmatched junction bases: 6.

The V and J genes are TRBV12-3 or TRBV12-4 and TRBJ2-3; D is uncertain. Trimming took 6 bases from V and 3 from J, leaving 10 bases between them. The CDR3 has 13 residues. In nucleotides, the CDR3 is TGTGCCAGCAGCATATGGAAGACAGATACGCAGTATTTT. It is translated as CASSIWKTDTQYF.

This clonotype occurred a few times. The chain uses TRBV6-1 and TRBJ2-1, with 15 bases identical to TRBD2. The CDR3 sequence is 17 residues long. After removal of 6 bases from V and 1 base from J, the junction contained 4 bases not matched to a gene. From germline, CDR1 is MNHNS and CDR2 SASEGT. In DNA form, the CDR3 reads TGTGCCAGCAGAAGGGGACTAGCGGGGGGTTCCTACAATGAGCAGTTCTTC. This sequence encodes CASRRGLAGGSYNEQFF.

In this sample, this clonotype turned up many times. The rearrangement joins TRBV29-1 to TRBJ2-4; no clear D gene. The CDR3 has 14 residues. Germline V gene lookup returns CDR1 SQVTM and CDR2 ANQGSEA. Trimming stripped 6 bases from V and 0 bases from J, with 12 bases between. CDR3 in DNA: TGCAGCGTAAGGGAAACCCTAGCCAAAAACATTCAGTACTTC. It encodes CSVRETLAKNIQYF. The complete variable domain, with remaining parts taken from reference TRBV29-1 and TRBJ2-4, reads SAVISQKPSRDICQRGTSLTIQCQVDSQVTMMFWYRQQPGQSLTLIATANQGSEATYESGFVIDKFPISRPNLTFSTLTVSNMSPEDSSIYLCSVRETLAKNIQYFGAGTRLSVL.

This clonotype occurred many times. This sequence joins TRBV29-1 and TRBJ2-3; TRBD2 is a possible D gene (5 bases). The V end was cut by 3 bases, the J end by 1 base, with 20 bases between. Germline V gene sequence: CDR1 SQVTM, CDR2 ANQGSEA. The CDR3 extends over 17 amino acids. CDR3 protein: CSVEISGVRRGTDTQYF. CDR3 bases: TGCAGCGTTGAGATTTCCGGGGTCCGTAGGGGCACAGATACGCAGTATTTT.

The J gene is TRBJ2-7, the V gene TRBV5-1, with 10 positions matching TRBD1. The V segment lost 2 bases and the J segment 3 bases; nucleotides outside the gene matches: 5. This CDR3 spans 15 amino acids. Germline loops: CDR1 SGHRS, CDR2 YFSETQ. CDR3 nucleotides: TGCGCCAGCAGCTTACTCCGGGACAGGGGCTACGAGCAGTACTTC. It translates to CASSLLRDRGYEQYF. The entire variable domain, with the rest obtained from reference TRBV5-1 and TRBJ2-7, is as follows: KAGVTQTPRYLIKTRGQQVTLSCSPISGHRSVSWYQQTPGQGLQFLFEYFSETQRNKGNFPGRFSGRQFSNSRSEMNVSTLELGDSALYLCASSLLRDRGYEQYFGPGTRLTVT.

CDR3: CASSQEGATLGRFF. DNA for the CDR3: TGTGCCAGCAGCCAAGAAGGTGCTACGTTAGGCCGGTTCTTC. The chain joins TRBV4-2 to TRBJ2-1, with unresolved D. This CDR3 region has 14 residues. Looked up from germline, CDR1 is LGHNA and CDR2 is YNFKEQ. V was pared by 0 bases and J by 15 bases, with 18 bases between.

Only a few counts were recorded for this clonotype. The chain combines TRBV6-5 with TRBJ2-7, with D perhaps matching TRBD2 (5 bases). This CDR3 is 16 amino acids long. CDR1 is MNHEY and CDR2 is SVGAGI in the germline V gene. Trimming left V 0 bases short and J 0 bases short, with 12 bases between. In nucleotides, the CDR3 is TGTGCCAGCAGTTACTCGTCCAGCGGAAGCTCCTACGAGCAGTACTTC. This gives the protein CASSYSSSGSSYEQYF.

This clonotype was detected a few times. At one boundary the junction diverges from the germline segment, which might be a read error. The chain recombines TRBV12-3 or TRBV12-4 with TRBJ2-2; the D gene could be TRBD1 or TRBD2 (5 bases each). The CDR3 totals 16 residues. The CDR3 coding sequence is TGTGCCAGCCAAAGGGGTGGTCCGGCGAACACCGGGGAGCTGCTTTTT. Protein: CASQRGGPANTGELLF.

This clonotype was picked up many times. This sequence joins TRBV5-1 and TRBJ2-7; either TRBD1 or TRBD2 may fit D (5 bases each). The V and J ends lost 0 bases and 6 bases respectively, with 7 bases between them. The CDR3 length is 12 residues. Germline CDR1 and CDR2: SGHRS and YFSETQ. The CDR3 sequence: CASSLDGGEQYF. CDR3 DNA: TGCGCCAGCAGCTTGGATGGGGGCGAGCAGTACTTC.

This clonotype was seen repeatedly, ten times or more. The CDR3, as DNA: TGCAGTGCACGCCAAGAGACCCAGTACTTC. As protein: CSARQETQYF. The rearrangement uses TRBV20-1 and TRBJ2-5; D is undetermined. With 6 bases removed from V and 1 base from J, the gap between germline ends came to 3 bases. Germline values: CDR1 DFQATT, CDR2 SNEGSKA (reference sequence). This CDR3 spans 10 amino acids.

The table lists this clonotype with a few counts. This chain links TRBV29-1 with TRBJ2-1, with TRBD2 identical over 7 bases. The trim removed 7 bases at V and 6 bases at J, leaving 6 bases unmatched. The germline V gene encodes CDR1 SQVTM and CDR2 ANQGSEA. The CDR3 extends over 12 amino acids. CDR3 sequence reads: CSARTSSNEQFF. The CDR3 nucleotides read TGCAGCGCCCGGACTAGTAGCAATGAGCAGTTCTTC.

The J gene is TRBJ2-7, the V gene TRBV2, with D possibly matching TRBD2 (6 bases). V lost 8 bases and J lost 7, with 21 bases in between. CDR1 is SNHLY, CDR2 FYNNEI, per germline. The length of the CDR3 is 14 residues. CDR3 coding DNA: TGTGCCAGCGGGGCTTTGGGCCCGGCGGGGGAGCAGTACTTC. Translating gives CASGALGPAGEQYF.

The sample holds a few counts of this clonotype. The CDR3 loop is CASSVWEDTFNEQFF. The DNA of the CDR3 is TGTGCCAGCAGCGTCTGGGAGGATACGTTTAATGAGCAGTTCTTC. V and J are TRBV9 and TRBJ2-1; D possibly corresponds to TRBD2 (6 bases). Trimming pared 2 bases from V and 7 bases from J, leaving 16 bases between. Looked up from germline, CDR1 is SGDLS and CDR2 is YYNGEE. The CDR3 runs 15 residues.

In this sample, this clonotype turned up many times. This chain joins TRBV15 and TRBJ2-5, with D possibly matching TRBD1 (6 bases). Per the germline V gene, CDR1 is LNHNV and CDR2 is YYDKDF (reference sequence). Trimming removed 0 bases at V and 4 bases at J, with 12 bases between. The CDR3 sequence is 15 residues long. The CDR3 spells CATSRDIRGLETQYF. In nucleotides, the CDR3 is TGTGCCACCAGCAGAGATATCAGGGGTCTAGAGACCCAGTACTTC.

This clonotype was observed a few times. This rearrangement joins TRBV14 to TRBJ2-1; possibly TRBD2 for D (5 bases). Germline V lookup: CDR1 SGHDN, CDR2 FVKESK. The CDR3 sequence is 14 residues long. V lost 3 bases to trimming and J lost 12 bases, with 18 bases between them. CDR3 DNA sequence: TGTGCCAGCAGCCAGGTGGTGGGAGCGGTCGGGCAGTTCTTC. Translating gives CASSQVVGAVGQFF.

The chain is built from TRBV7-2 and TRBJ2-3; TRBD2 agrees at 7 bases. The J segment lost 0 bases and the V segment lost 5 bases, leaving 8 bases of the junction unmatched. The CDR3 is made up of 16 amino acids. Germline V gene data show CDR1 as SGHTA and CDR2 as FQGNSA. The CDR3 loop reads CASSPGTNQSTDTQYF. DNA of the CDR3: TGTGCCAGCAGCCCCGGGACTAATCAGAGCACAGATACGCAGTATTTT. The complete variable domain, with remaining parts taken from reference TRBV7-2 and TRBJ2-3, reads GAGVSQSPSNKVTEKGKDVELRCDPISGHTALYWYRQSLGQGLEFLIYFQGNSAPDKSGLPSDRFSAERTGGSVSTLTIQRTQQEDSAVYLCASSPGTNQSTDTQYFGPGTRLTVL.

The genes are TRBV15 and TRBJ1-6, with D perhaps matching TRBD1 (5 bases). Germline CDR1 is LNHNV and CDR2 is YYDKDF (reference sequence). This CDR3 has 13 residues. The V end lost 8 bases, the J end lost 6 bases, and 11 bases lay between the germline ends. For the CDR3, the DNA is TGTGCCACCTCAAGGGACGGTAATTCACCCCTCCACTTT. It codes for CATSRDGNSPLHF.

Only one count was recorded for this clonotype. This chain joins TRBV18 and TRBJ1-4; TRBD1 is a possible D gene (5 bases). From germline, CDR1 is KGHSH and CDR2 LQKENI. The V end was cut by 3 bases, the J end by 8 bases, with 16 bases between. The CDR3 runs 15 residues. DNA of the CDR3: TGTGCCAGCTCACCGTACCAGGGCCAGGAAGAAAAACTGTTTTTT. This gives the protein CASSPYQGQEEKLFF.

This clonotype was observed a handful of times. The chain couples TRBV2 to TRBJ1-1; 7 nucleotides match TRBD1. Germline-derived CDR1 and CDR2 are SNHLY and FYNNEI. The CDR3 is made up of 12 amino acids. The J segment lost 11 bases and the V segment lost 6 bases, leaving 9 bases of the junction unmatched. CDR3 bases: TGTGCCAGCAGGGAGAACAGGGGTCGGGCTTTCTTT. Translation: CASRENRGRAFF.

This clonotype came up many times. The J gene is TRBJ2-2, the V gene TRBV4-1; D perhaps matches TRBD1 (8 bases). Trimming shortened V by 2 bases and J by 5 bases, and 15 bases separated the two germline ends. This CDR3 has 16 amino acids. Germline V gene lookup returns CDR1 MGHRA and CDR2 YSYEKL. CDR3 DNA: TGCGCCAGCAGCCAACTCAACAGGGGGGGGACCGGGGAGCTGTTTTTT. It specifies CASSQLNRGGTGELFF.